These T cell receptor beta chains were read from a single sample in a study of blood T cell repertoires in COVID-19. Sequencing was performed with immunoSEQ multiplex PCR; in TCRdb, only in-frame clones are kept and a portion is missing. This table has approximately 100,000 clones, around 78% appearing once. The sequenced material came from peripheral blood. Receptor source: an older man with COVID-19, enrolled during active disease. Each CDR3 is given with its conserved first and last residue. The order of the fields is J gene, V gene, D gene, clone size, CDR3 DNA, CDR3 protein. D genes are given only for firm matches. Size tells how often a clone was seen (once, few, many) or the class of an expanded clone, and some rows leave it out.

j_gene: TRBJ2-7; v_gene: TRBV6-5; d_gene: .; abundance: many; CDR3nt: TGTGCCAGCGAAGAGGGGCAGGGGAGCTCCTACGAGCAGTACTTC; CDR3aa: CASEEGQGSSYEQYF
j_gene: TRBJ1-3; v_gene: TRBV28; d_gene: .; abundance: once; CDR3nt: TGTGCCAGCAGTTTATATATGGGGGGGGATCCTGGAAACACCATATATTTT; CDR3aa: CASSLYMGGDPGNTIYF
j_gene: TRBJ1-2; v_gene: TRBV7-2; d_gene: .; abundance: .; CDR3nt: TGTGCCAGCAGCTTAGGGACTTTTGGCTACACCTTC; CDR3aa: CASSLGTFGYTF
j_gene: TRBJ1-5; v_gene: TRBV28; d_gene: TRBD1; abundance: few; CDR3nt: TGTGCCAGCAGTTTCAGGGGGGCTCAGCCCCAGCATTTT; CDR3aa: CASSFRGAQPQHF
j_gene: TRBJ1-2; v_gene: TRBV7-8; d_gene: .; abundance: once; CDR3nt: TGTGCCAGCAGCTTAAACACCATCTATGGCTACACCTTC; CDR3aa: CASSLNTIYGYTF
j_gene: TRBJ2-7; v_gene: TRBV9; d_gene: .; abundance: .; CDR3nt: TGTGCCAGCAGCGTAGTGGGGCTGCGATGGCACGAGCAGTACTTC; CDR3aa: CASSVVGLRWHEQYF
j_gene: TRBJ2-7; v_gene: TRBV5-1; d_gene: TRBD2; abundance: few; CDR3nt: TGCGCCAGCAGCTTTGGACAGGGACTAGCGGGAGAGAGTTACGAGCAGTACTTC; CDR3aa: CASSFGQGLAGESYEQYF
j_gene: TRBJ2-2; v_gene: TRBV5-1; d_gene: .; abundance: .; CDR3nt: TGCGCCAGCAGCTTGGTTTGGTTGCAGGGCGGGGAGCTGTTTTTT; CDR3aa: CASSLVWLQGGELFF
j_gene: TRBJ1-4; v_gene: TRBV5-1; d_gene: .; abundance: few; CDR3nt: TGCGCCAGCAGTACACAGGATTCGCCCGAAAAACTGTTTTTT; CDR3aa: CASSTQDSPEKLFF
j_gene: TRBJ1-1; v_gene: TRBV7-3; d_gene: .; abundance: .; CDR3nt: TGTGCCAGCAGCGAGGGGGCTGAAGCTTTCTTT; CDR3aa: CASSEGAEAFF
j_gene: TRBJ2-2; v_gene: TRBV4-2; d_gene: .; abundance: .; CDR3nt: TGTGCCAGCAGCCAAGGTCTAACGGCCGGGGAGCTGTTTTTT; CDR3aa: CASSQGLTAGELFF
j_gene: TRBJ2-2; v_gene: TRBV18; d_gene: .; abundance: .; CDR3nt: TGTGCCAGCTCACCACCTAAAACAGGGCGGACCTCCGGGGAGCTGTTTTTT; CDR3aa: CASSPPKTGRTSGELFF
j_gene: TRBJ2-7; v_gene: TRBV9; d_gene: .; abundance: .; CDR3nt: TGTGCCAGCAGTCCAGGACACATCACCGAGCAGTACTTC; CDR3aa: CASSPGHITEQYF
j_gene: TRBJ1-5; v_gene: TRBV3-1/TRBV3-2; d_gene: .; abundance: .; CDR3nt: TGTGCCAGCAGTAGGGGATCTAATAATCAGCCCCAGCATTTT; CDR3aa: CASSRGSNNQPQHF
j_gene: TRBJ1-2; v_gene: TRBV5-6; d_gene: TRBD1; abundance: .; CDR3nt: TGTGCCAGCAGCTCGGGGCTTCAGGGGGTCGTCTATGGCTACACCTTC; CDR3aa: CASSSGLQGVVYGYTF
j_gene: TRBJ2-5; v_gene: TRBV7-6; d_gene: .; abundance: .; CDR3nt: TGTGCCAGCAGCCCCAAGGCGGATGAGACCCAGTACTTC; CDR3aa: CASSPKADETQYF
j_gene: TRBJ1-4; v_gene: TRBV11-1; d_gene: .; abundance: once; CDR3nt: TGTGCCAGCAGCCGACGCGGTAACCTTGAAAAACTGTTTTTT; CDR3aa: CASSRRGNLEKLFF
j_gene: TRBJ2-3; v_gene: TRBV19; d_gene: .; abundance: .; CDR3nt: TGTGCCAGTAGTATGCCTGAGGCAGATACGCAGTATTTT; CDR3aa: CASSMPEADTQYF
j_gene: TRBJ2-4; v_gene: TRBV30; d_gene: TRBD2; abundance: .; CDR3nt: TGTGCCTGGAGCGGGAGGCTGGGAAACATTCAGTACTTC; CDR3aa: CAWSGRLGNIQYF
j_gene: TRBJ2-6; v_gene: TRBV5-1; d_gene: TRBD1; abundance: .; CDR3nt: TGCGCCAGCAGCTTCCAGGGGGCTCTTGGGGCCAACGTCCTGACTTTC; CDR3aa: CASSFQGALGANVLTF
j_gene: TRBJ1-1; v_gene: TRBV27; d_gene: TRBD1; abundance: .; CDR3nt: TGTGCCAGCAGACGCAACCAGGGGGGTGAAGCTTTCTTT; CDR3aa: CASRRNQGGEAFF
j_gene: TRBJ1-2; v_gene: TRBV27; d_gene: TRBD1; abundance: .; CDR3nt: TGTGCCAGCAGTTTATCTAAGAACCAGGGGGCCTGGACTAACTATGGCTACACCTTC; CDR3aa: CASSLSKNQGAWTNYGYTF
j_gene: TRBJ1-5; v_gene: TRBV28; d_gene: .; abundance: once; CDR3nt: TGTGCCAGCCGGTCGGGTAGCAATCAGCCCCAGCATTTT; CDR3aa: CASRSGSNQPQHF
j_gene: TRBJ2-4; v_gene: TRBV6-1; d_gene: TRBD1; abundance: .; CDR3nt: TGTGCCAGCAGTGAAGTGGCAGGGGGTCGTCAGTACTTC; CDR3aa: CASSEVAGGRQYF
j_gene: TRBJ1-2; v_gene: TRBV28; d_gene: TRBD1; abundance: .; CDR3nt: TGTGCCAGCAGCGATGCCTCGAGGGGGCGCGGCTATGGCTACACCTTC; CDR3aa: CASSDASRGRGYGYTF
j_gene: TRBJ2-7; v_gene: TRBV7-6; d_gene: TRBD1; abundance: once; CDR3nt: TGTGCCAGCAGCTTAGGGCAGGGGGAACGCAACGAGCAGTACTTC; CDR3aa: CASSLGQGERNEQYF
j_gene: TRBJ2-2; v_gene: TRBV5-1; d_gene: TRBD1; abundance: .; CDR3nt: TGCGCCAGCAGCGCCGGGACAGGGAACACCGGGGAGCTGTTTTTT; CDR3aa: CASSAGTGNTGELFF
j_gene: TRBJ2-1; v_gene: TRBV4-2; d_gene: .; abundance: .; CDR3nt: TGTGCCAGCAGCCAAGGGTCACTATACTCCTACAATGAGCAGTTCTTC; CDR3aa: CASSQGSLYSYNEQFF
j_gene: TRBJ2-7; v_gene: TRBV7-6; d_gene: TRBD1; abundance: few; CDR3nt: TGTGCCAGCAGCTTAACCGGGACAGGGGTGGACGAGCAGTACTTC; CDR3aa: CASSLTGTGVDEQYF
j_gene: TRBJ2-7; v_gene: TRBV11-2; d_gene: .; abundance: .; CDR3nt: TGTGCCAGCAGCCCCGTCTCCAGGGTGAGCTCCTACGAGCAGTACTTC; CDR3aa: CASSPVSRVSSYEQYF
j_gene: TRBJ1-4; v_gene: TRBV24-1; d_gene: TRBD1; abundance: once; CDR3nt: TGTGCCACCAGTGATCGAGCGACAGGGTTTGGTGAAAAACTGTTTTTT; CDR3aa: CATSDRATGFGEKLFF
j_gene: TRBJ2-1; v_gene: TRBV6-6; d_gene: TRBD1; abundance: .; CDR3nt: TGTGCCAGCAGTTACAGGGGGCAGACCAATGAGCAGTTCTTC; CDR3aa: CASSYRGQTNEQFF
j_gene: TRBJ2-3; v_gene: TRBV28; d_gene: .; abundance: once; CDR3nt: TGTGCCAGCAGTTCCCCTGCGGAGGCCCCTAGCACAGATACGCAGTATTTT; CDR3aa: CASSSPAEAPSTDTQYF